What follows are 27 T cell receptor beta chains derived from one specimen sequenced in a study of blood T cell repertoires in COVID-19. Data came from immunoSEQ multiplex PCR; TCRdb stores just in-frame clones and leaves some out. The sample shows some 100,000 clones, approximately 85% of them seen only once. Input material: peripheral blood. All receptors derive from a human donor in a cohort sampled during active COVID-19.

V and J are TRBV27 and TRBJ2-3, with 7 bases matching TRBD2. The CDR3 covers 15 residues. The trim removed 3 bases at V and 1 base at J, leaving 4 bases unmatched. Germline V CDR1 and CDR2: MNHEY, SMNVEV (reference sequence). The CDR3 loop is CASSFDRGGTDTQYF. The CDR3 DNA reads as TGTGCCAGCAGTTTTGACCGGGGGGGCACAGATACGCAGTATTTT.

Only a few counts were recorded for this clone. J is TRBJ2-7 and V is TRBV27; D is unclear. This CDR3 has 13 residues. The germline V gene has CDR1 MNHEY and CDR2 SMNVEV (reference sequence). V was cut by 3 bases and J by 3 bases, with 9 bases left in between. CDR3 DNA: TGTGCCAGCAGTTTTGGAGCATACTACGAGCAGTACTTC. This codes for CASSFGAYYEQYF.

The rearrangement links TRBV19 to TRBJ1-1, with D possibly TRBD1 on 5 matching bases. Germline V gene lookup returns CDR1 LNHDA and CDR2 SQIVND (reference sequence). CDR3 length: 14 residues. The ends were cut back, 5 bases at V and 5 bases at J, with 15 bases in the middle. This CDR3 reads CASSSGNQGTEAFF. Written as DNA, the CDR3 is TGTGCCAGTAGTTCAGGGAACCAAGGGACTGAAGCTTTCTTT.

V gene TRBV10-3 combines with J gene TRBJ2-3; D perhaps matches TRBD2 (7 bases). The CDR3 runs 20 residues. The V end was cut by 10 bases, the J end by 2 bases, with 34 bases between. The germline gives CDR1 ENHRY, CDR2 SYGVKD. This CDR3 reads CATLESDIGGALSYTDTQYF. CDR3 DNA: TGTGCCACCCTTGAGTCGGATATAGGGGGGGCTCTGTCTTACACAGATACGCAGTATTTT.

The CDR3 spells CASSTRPGHPSYEQYF. The CDR3 DNA follows: TGTGCCAGTAGTACTCGTCCTGGACACCCCTCCTACGAGCAGTACTTC. The gene calls are TRBV19 and TRBJ2-7, with D perhaps matching TRBD1 (5 bases). CDR1 and CDR2 from the germline V gene are LNHDA and SQIVND (reference sequence). The CDR3 runs 16 residues. V lost 4 bases to trimming and J lost 0 bases, with 16 bases between them.

V usage is TRBV19 and J usage is TRBJ1-1, with D perhaps matching TRBD1 (5 bases). Per germline, CDR1 LNHDA and CDR2 SQIVND (reference sequence). This CDR3 is built from 13 residues. Trimming pared 6 bases from V and 1 base from J, leaving 9 bases between. The CDR3 spells CASSRQWNTEAFF. CDR3 in DNA: TGTGCCAGTAGCCGACAGTGGAACACTGAAGCTTTCTTT.

This clone was detected only once. This chain links TRBV7-2 with TRBJ2-5; 13 bases align to TRBD2. Per germline, CDR1 SGHTA and CDR2 FQGNSA. With 5 bases clipped from V and 5 bases from J, the junction kept 5 bases outside the gene matches. CDR3 length: 15 amino acids. CDR3 loop: CASSETSGGVETQYF. The CDR3 DNA reads TGTGCCAGCAGCGAAACTAGCGGGGGGGTGGAGACCCAGTACTTC.

This clone appeared a single time. The rearrangement joins TRBV9 to TRBJ2-7; 8 bases are shared with TRBD2. V lost 0 bases to trimming and J lost 2 bases; unmatched junction nucleotides: 7. Looked up from germline, CDR1 is SGDLS and CDR2 is YYNGEE. The CDR3 extends over 16 amino acids. This CDR3 is CASSVAQLAEAYEQYF. The DNA for the CDR3 is TGTGCCAGCAGCGTAGCCCAACTAGCGGAAGCCTACGAGCAGTACTTC.

The V call is TRBV12-3 or TRBV12-4, the J call TRBJ1-1; unclear D gene. The CDR3 is 13 amino acids. V lost 1 base and J lost 4, with 7 bases in between. The CDR3 reads CASSLGGLTEAFF. In nucleotides, the CDR3 is TGTGCCAGCAGTTTAGGTGGCCTCACTGAAGCTTTCTTT.

The chain combines TRBV7-2 with TRBJ1-4; weak D call: TRBD1 (6 bases). The CDR3 spans 15 residues. Germline values: CDR1 SGHTA, CDR2 FQGNSA. V lost 0 bases and J lost 8, with 13 bases in between. The CDR3 region has the DNA TGTGCCAGCAGCTTAGCCGGGCAGGGGAGAGAAAAACTGTTTTTT. As protein: CASSLAGQGREKLFF.

The chain has TRBV11-2 and TRBJ2-7, with TRBD2 matching 10 bases. The CDR3 extends over 17 amino acids. The V and J ends lost 5 bases and 0 bases, in that order; junction bases with no gene match: 10. Germline-derived CDR1 and CDR2 are SGHAT and FQNNGV. The CDR3 DNA sequence: TGTGCCAGCAGCCCTAGGAGGACTAGCGGCTACTCCTACGAGCAGTACTTC. Protein sequence: CASSPRRTSGYSYEQYF. Supplemented by reference TRBV11-2 and TRBJ2-7, the full variable domain reads EAGVAQSPRYKIIEKRQSVAFWCNPISGHATLYWYQQILGQGPKLLIQFQNNGVVDDSQLPKDRFSAERLKGVDSTLKIQPAKLEDSAVYLCASSPRRTSGYSYEQYFGPGTRLTVT.

The chain recombines TRBV20-1 with TRBJ1-2; no firm D call. This CDR3 is 11 amino acids long. The V gene lost 3 bases and the J gene lost 8 bases, with 10 bases spanning the gap. Germline assignment: CDR1 DFQATT and CDR2 SNEGSKA (reference sequence). The CDR3 region is CSARSLLGYTF. The CDR3 DNA is TGCAGTGCTAGGTCTCTCCTAGGCTACACCTTC.

The rearrangement links TRBV28 to TRBJ1-4, with TRBD1 matching over 9 bases. This CDR3 spans 16 amino acids. Losses at the gene ends were 1 base for V and 5 bases for J; bases not matched to a gene: 5. CDR1 MDHEN and CDR2 SYDVKM come from the germline V gene. The CDR3 reads CASSLSIGQGNEKLFF. The CDR3 DNA reads as TGTGCCAGCAGTTTATCGATAGGACAGGGGAATGAAAAACTGTTTTTT.

The V call is TRBV4-3, the J call TRBJ2-4, with 12 bases lining up with TRBD2. The CDR3 consists of 19 residues. V was pared by 0 bases and J by 0 bases, with 6 bases of the junction left unmatched. Germline-derived CDR1 and CDR2 are LGHNA and YSLEER. Here the CDR3 reads CASSQDLASGRAAKNIQYF. Written as DNA, the CDR3 is TGCGCCAGCAGCCAAGATCTTGCTAGCGGGAGGGCAGCCAAAAACATTCAGTACTTC.

V gene TRBV7-9 combines with J gene TRBJ2-3; D uncertain. This CDR3 contains 15 residues. Per germline, CDR1 SEHNR and CDR2 FQNEAQ (reference sequence). V was clipped by 5 bases and J by 4 bases, with 16 bases between them. The CDR3 nucleotides read TGTGCCAGCAGCCCCCCTCAGGTTGTGGCAGATACGCAGTATTTT. Translated: CASSPPQVVADTQYF.

Only one count was recorded for this clone. J is TRBJ2-3 and V is TRBV9; 9 positions agree with TRBD2. Per the germline V gene, CDR1 is SGDLS and CDR2 is YYNGEE. The junction had 4 bases not matched to a gene; V was cut back by 0 bases and J by 2 bases. CDR3 size: 16 residues. In DNA form, the CDR3 reads TGTGCCAGCAGCGTAGAAGCGGGAGGAAACACAGATACGCAGTATTTT. Residues: CASSVEAGGNTDTQYF.

J is TRBJ2-2 and V is TRBV23-1; tentatively, D is TRBD1 (5 bases). Being an ORF, TRBV23-1 has a function that is uncertain. This CDR3 comprises 15 residues. With 3 bases removed from V and 0 bases from J, the gap between germline ends came to 8 bases. The CDR3 protein is CASSHPGTNTGELFF. Here the CDR3 DNA reads TGCGCCAGCAGTCACCCAGGGACGAACACCGGGGAGCTGTTTTTT.

The V and J genes are TRBV7-7 and TRBJ2-3; D is unclear. CDR1 is SSHAT and CDR2 is FNYEAQ in the germline V gene (reference sequence). The V and J ends lost 3 bases and 0 bases respectively, with 10 bases between them. CDR3 length: 15 residues. Here the CDR3 DNA reads TGTGCCAGCAGCTTGAATCAGGCTAGCACAGATACGCAGTATTTT. Protein sequence: CASSLNQASTDTQYF.

The J gene is TRBJ2-7, the V gene TRBV29-1; possibly TRBD1 for D (5 bases). The CDR3 runs to 12 residues. Germline CDR1 reads SQVTM; CDR2 reads ANQGSEA. V shed 7 bases and J shed 6 bases, with 16 bases lying between them. The CDR3 DNA sequence: TGCAGCGCTTTCAATAGGGGTGGCGAGCAGTACTTC. This gives the protein CSAFNRGGEQYF.

The chain uses TRBV19 and TRBJ1-6; D remains unclear. Per the germline V gene, CDR1 is LNHDA and CDR2 is SQIVND (reference sequence). The ends were cut back, 6 bases at V and 1 base at J, with 7 bases in the middle. The CDR3 covers 14 residues. CDR3 amino acids: CASSEGSYNSPLHF. The DNA for the CDR3 is TGTGCCAGTAGCGAGGGTTCCTATAATTCACCCCTCCACTTT. The full variable domain, in which reference TRBV19 and TRBJ1-6 provide the parts outside the CDR3, is DGGITQSPKYLFRKEGQNVTLSCEQNLNHDAMYWYRQDPGQGLRLIYYSQIVNDFQKGDIAEGYSVSREKKESFPLTVTSAQKNPTAFYLCASSEGSYNSPLHFGNGTRLTVT.

The chain combines TRBV7-9 with TRBJ2-1, with D possibly being TRBD2 (5 bases). Trimming shortened V by 5 bases and J by 9 bases, and 11 bases separated the two germline ends. Germline values: CDR1 SEHNR, CDR2 FQNEAQ (reference sequence). The CDR3 has 12 residues. This CDR3 reads CASSEGVVEQFF. In DNA form, the CDR3 reads TGTGCCAGCAGCGAGGGAGTGGTTGAGCAGTTCTTC.

This chain joins TRBV28 and TRBJ1-4; D remains unclear. CDR1 and CDR2 (germline): MDHEN, SYDVKM. CDR3 size: 14 residues. Trimming took 6 bases from V and 4 from J, leaving 12 bases between them. Here the CDR3 reads CASSPLGVNEKLFF. Written as DNA, the CDR3 is TGTGCCAGCAGCCCTTTAGGAGTTAATGAAAAACTGTTTTTT.

The chain joins TRBV11-2 to TRBJ2-1; TRBD2 is a possible D gene (5 bases). The CDR3 extends over 12 amino acids. V lost 5 bases and J 10 bases, leaving 12 bases between the germline ends. CDR1 is SGHAT and CDR2 is FQNNGV in the germline V gene. The CDR3 reads CASSETNLEQFF. Written as DNA, the CDR3 is TGTGCCAGCAGCGAGACTAACCTGGAGCAGTTCTTC.

The chain joins TRBV15 to TRBJ2-1; possible D gene TRBD1, 5 bases. Germline V gene lookup returns CDR1 LNHNV and CDR2 YYDKDF (reference sequence). Trimming pared 3 bases from V and 4 bases from J, leaving 7 bases between. This CDR3 is built from 13 residues. CDR3 loop: CATSRDIYNEQFF. The DNA for the CDR3 is TGTGCCACCAGCAGGGACATTTACAATGAGCAGTTCTTC.

This sequence joins TRBV6-5 and TRBJ1-2; D is perhaps TRBD1 (5 bases). The ends were cut back, 2 bases at V and 1 base at J, with 11 bases in the middle. Germline assignment: CDR1 MNHEY and CDR2 SVGAGI. CDR3 length equals 15 residues. The CDR3: CASSYAQTVNYGYTF. The CDR3 nucleotides are TGTGCCAGCAGTTACGCCCAGACAGTTAACTATGGCTACACCTTC.

This clone has only a few counts. The same CDR3 is also encoded by other DNA sequences in this sample. The chain combines TRBV3-1 (or the pseudogene TRBV3-2) with TRBJ2-5; D is ambiguous. V lost 2 bases and J lost 5, with 6 bases in between. The CDR3 contains 12 residues. Germline V gene sequence: CDR1 LGHDT, CDR2 YNNKEL (reference sequence). The CDR3 reads CASSQPRETQYF. For the CDR3, the DNA is TGTGCCAGCAGCCAACCCCGTGAGACCCAGTACTTC.

The CDR3 protein is CASSYPDRKNTGELFF. As DNA, the CDR3 is TGTGCCAGCAGTTACCCTGACAGGAAGAACACCGGGGAGCTGTTTTTT. The chain is built from TRBV6-2 or TRBV6-3 and TRBJ2-2, with D possibly being TRBD1 (6 bases). CDR3 length: 16 residues. CDR1 MNHEY and CDR2 SVGEGT come from the germline V gene. Trimming cost V 2 bases and J 1 base, with 11 bases left between them.